The next 32 T cell receptor beta chains were all read from a single sample in a study of Graves' ophthalmopathy and Graves' hyperthyroidism. Scientists amplified the TCR beta CDR3 regions from RNA transcripts. Second-round multiplex PCR came after first-round RT-PCR with HTBI primers. TCRdb reanalysed the multiplex PCR reads using MiXCR and keeps one entry per CDR3 protein. The table has roughly 500,000 distinct CDR3 sequences, over 13% seen once. The sequencing input was blood. These receptors came from a woman in her thirties with Graves' ophthalmopathy.

This clonotype was recorded at least ten times. V gene TRBV4-2 combines with J gene TRBJ1-6; TRBD1 matches 10 bases. The CDR3 covers 17 residues. Germline CDR1 and CDR2: LGHNA and YNFKEQ. V was pared by 0 bases and J by 7 bases, with 6 bases of the junction left unmatched. CDR3 sequence reads: CASSQDREGQGNSPLHF. The CDR3 DNA is TGTGCCAGCAGCCAAGATCGTGAGGGACAGGGGAATTCACCCCTCCACTTT.

This clonotype has at least ten counts. This chain uses TRBV30 with TRBJ2-5; D gene uncertain. Looked up from germline, CDR1 is GTSNPN and CDR2 is SVGIG (reference sequence). CDR3 length: 14 amino acids. Trimming stripped 0 bases from V and 2 bases from J, with 10 bases between. CDR3 in DNA: TGTGCCTGGAGTGTACCGCCACTTCAAGAGACCCAGTACTTC. Translating gives CAWSVPPLQETQYF.

This clonotype was picked up many times. The V and J genes are TRBV19 and TRBJ1-1; 8 bases map to TRBD1. V shed 3 bases, J shed 0 bases, and the junction held 6 bases outside the gene matches. In germline, CDR1 is LNHDA, CDR2 SQIVND (reference sequence). This CDR3 contains 16 residues. The CDR3 is CASSIIDRGMNTEAFF. CDR3 DNA: TGTGCCAGTAGTATTATCGACAGGGGCATGAACACTGAAGCTTTCTTT.

The table lists this clonotype with many counts. A junction end diverges from the germline sequence, so it may reflect a read error. This chain links TRBV6-5 with TRBJ1-3; tentative D call: TRBD1 (6 bases). Germline CDR1 reads MNHEY; CDR2 reads SVGAGI. This CDR3 region has 14 residues. CDR3 bases: TGTGCCAGCAGCAGGGGAGAGGATGGAATCACCATATATTTT. The encoded protein is CASSRGEDGITIYF.

This clonotype turned up a few times. This clone may be a read error of a much larger clone one base away. The chain has TRBV7-9 and TRBJ1-1; D gene uncertain. Germline-derived CDR1 and CDR2 are SEHNR and FQNEAQ (reference sequence). CDR3 length equals 14 residues. The CDR3 coding sequence is TGTGCCAGCAGCTTAGCGCTCCCGAACACTGAAGCTTGCTTT. Its protein is CASSLALPNTEACF.

This clonotype was detected ten times or more. The chain couples TRBV30 to TRBJ1-1; perhaps TRBD1 as D (6 bases). Germline CDR1 GTSNPN, CDR2 SVGIG (reference sequence). Trimming took 5 bases from V and 11 from J, leaving 18 bases between them. The CDR3 length is 12 residues. The CDR3 sequence: CAWGVGGGYAFF. The CDR3 DNA follows: TGTGCCTGGGGCGTTGGAGGGGGGTACGCTTTCTTT.

This clonotype showed up many times. The CDR3 sequence: CASSYRTHGNTEAFF. The CDR3 bases are TGTGCCAGCAGTTATAGAACCCACGGTAACACTGAAGCTTTCTTT. The rearrangement uses TRBV6-5 and TRBJ1-1; D unresolved. Trimming removed 3 bases at V and 2 bases at J, with 13 bases between. Germline V gives CDR1 MNHEY, CDR2 SVGAGI. This CDR3 is 15 amino acids long.

V gene TRBV6-5 combines with J gene TRBJ1-6, with 8 bases identical to TRBD1. Germline CDR1 reads MNHEY; CDR2 reads SVGAGI. The V segment lost 4 bases and the J segment 7 bases; nucleotides outside the gene matches: 6. This CDR3 comprises 15 residues. The CDR3 sequence is CASSWTGSGNSPLHF. CDR3 sequence (DNA): TGTGCCAGCAGTTGGACAGGGTCGGGGAATTCACCCCTCCACTTT.

This clonotype was found many times. V usage is TRBV4-1 and J usage is TRBJ1-3; D is uncertain. The CDR3 spans 15 residues. The V and J ends lost 4 bases and 0 bases respectively, with 10 bases between them. The V gene's germline CDR1 is MGHRA and CDR2 YSYEKL. CDR3 sequence: CASSRGLFSGNTIYF. DNA of the CDR3: TGCGCCAGCAGCCGAGGACTGTTCTCTGGAAACACCATATATTTT.

This clonotype has more than one count but fewer than ten. Germline and junction disagree at one end, which may indicate a read error. This chain joins TRBV19 and TRBJ2-2; the match to TRBD1 covers 10 bases. CDR1 and CDR2 from the germline V gene are LNHDA and SQIVND (reference sequence). CDR3 length: 17 amino acids. CDR3 sequence reads: CASRGRPGQGNAGELFF. The CDR3 nucleotides read TGTGCCAGTAGGGGACGGCCGGGACAGGGGAACGCCGGGGAGCTGTTTTTT.

This clonotype was counted many times. The chain has TRBV12-3 or TRBV12-4 and TRBJ1-5, with 7 positions matching TRBD1. There are 14 residues in the CDR3. V was clipped by 5 bases and J by 2 bases; unmatched bases: 3. CDR3 region: CASSSTGGNQPQHF. CDR3 nucleotide sequence: TGTGCCAGCAGTAGCACAGGGGGCAATCAGCCCCAGCATTTT.

This clonotype was found many times. The CDR3 protein is CASSPAPEETQYF. Written as DNA, the CDR3 is TGTGCCAGCAGTCCAGCTCCCGAAGAGACCCAGTACTTC. This chain joins TRBV5-6 and TRBJ2-5, with D uncertain. Germline CDR1 SGHDT, CDR2 YYEEEE. V was clipped by 5 bases and J by 3 bases, with 11 bases between them. This CDR3 is 13 amino acids long.

About this clonotype itself: This may stem from a read error, because a much larger clone lies one nucleotide away. The chain carries TRBV12-3 or TRBV12-4 and TRBJ2-7, with D perhaps assigned TRBD1 or TRBD2 (6 bases each). The CDR3 runs to 14 residues. The CDR3 DNA sequence: TGTACCAGCAGCCCCGAAGGAGGGGGGCACGAGCAGTACTTC. This encodes CTSSPEGGGHEQYF.

This clonotype appeared many times. The chain couples TRBV27 to TRBJ1-1, with D perhaps TRBD1 (5 bases). Per the germline V gene, CDR1 is MNHEY and CDR2 is SMNVEV (reference sequence). The CDR3 covers 22 residues. Trimming cost V 4 bases and J 2 bases, with 35 bases left between them. The CDR3 nucleotides are TGTGCCAGCAGTTGTACCGACGCCGCGCGGGGAGGGGTTTTCAGTTTCAACACTGAAGCTTTCTTT. It specifies CASSCTDAARGGVFSFNTEAFF.

This clonotype has a count of ten or more. The chain employs TRBV20-1 and TRBJ2-7; D may be TRBD1 (5 bases). With 0 bases removed from V and 0 bases from J, the gap between germline ends came to 12 bases. The CDR3 is 15 residues long. CDR1 is DFQATT, CDR2 SNEGSKA, per germline (reference sequence). CDR3 protein: CSARDPQVHSYEQYF. CDR3 nucleotide sequence: TGCAGTGCTAGAGACCCACAGGTACACTCCTACGAGCAGTACTTC.

This clonotype was detected many times. CDR3 in DNA: TGTGCCAGCAGTGTTTACGGGAATTCACCCCTCCACTTT. It yields the protein CASSVYGNSPLHF. The J gene is TRBJ1-6, the V gene TRBV6-1, with unresolved D. Trimming shortened V by 4 bases and J by 7 bases, and 8 bases separated the two germline ends. This CDR3 has 13 residues. From germline, CDR1 is MNHNS and CDR2 SASEGT.

This clonotype was detected once. The genes are TRBV2 and TRBJ2-1; D perhaps matches TRBD1 (6 bases). CDR3 length: 15 residues. CDR1 and CDR2 from the germline V gene are SNHLY and FYNNEI. Trimming left V 4 bases short and J 5 bases short, with 15 bases between. CDR3 protein: CASSAARGSHNEQFF. CDR3 bases: TGTGCCAGCAGTGCGGCCAGGGGATCTCACAATGAGCAGTTCTTC.

This clonotype has at least ten counts. This rearrangement joins TRBV15 to TRBJ1-1, with TRBD1 matching 8 bases. This CDR3 region has 17 residues. V dropped 6 bases and J dropped 0; count of bases not matched to a gene: 12. Germline CDR1 and CDR2: LNHNV and YYDKDF (reference sequence). The CDR3 protein is CATRTLGQGIVNTEAFF. The DNA for the CDR3 is TGTGCCACCAGAACATTAGGACAGGGCATAGTGAACACTGAAGCTTTCTTT.

In this sample, this clonotype turned up many times. V is TRBV7-2 and J is TRBJ1-1, with D perhaps matching TRBD1 (6 bases). This CDR3 contains 14 residues. CDR1 and CDR2 (germline): SGHTA, FQGNSA. The germline V and J ends were trimmed by 1 base and 7 bases, with 13 bases remaining between them. The CDR3 DNA reads TGTGCCAGCAGCTTAGGGGGTCAGGGGCTTGAAGCTTTCTTT. The encoded protein is CASSLGGQGLEAFF.

This clonotype was seen at least ten times. J is TRBJ2-5 and V is TRBV18; D is undetermined. The CDR3 contains 12 residues. CDR1 and CDR2 (germline): KGHSH, LQKENI. V was trimmed by 1 base and J by 4 bases, leaving 4 bases between them. CDR3 region: CASSPRPETQYF. The CDR3 nucleotides read TGTGCCAGCTCACCACGTCCAGAGACCCAGTACTTC.

The J gene is TRBJ2-5, the V gene TRBV5-1; 11 bases fit TRBD2. The CDR3 is made up of 16 amino acids. V dropped 4 bases and J dropped 5; count of bases not matched to a gene: 10. Germline assignment: CDR1 SGHRS and CDR2 YFSETQ. In DNA form, the CDR3 reads TGCGCCAGCAGCAGGACTAGCGGGCCGCCGGCGGAGACCCAGTACTTC. Protein sequence: CASSRTSGPPAETQYF.

This clonotype was detected ten times or more. The chain joins TRBV4-1 to TRBJ1-5, with unresolved D. The CDR3 loop spans 15 amino acids. Trimming stripped 3 bases from V and 5 bases from J, with 14 bases between. Looked up from germline, CDR1 is MGHRA and CDR2 is YSYEKL. The CDR3 spells CASSHVTRVDQPQHF. The CDR3 DNA reads as TGCGCCAGCAGCCACGTCACAAGGGTGGATCAGCCCCAGCATTTT.

For this clonotype: It may be a read error: a sequence one base away is much more abundant. This chain links TRBV19 with TRBJ1-1; D is uncertain. This CDR3 spans 15 amino acids. Deletions cut 8 bases from V and 0 bases from J, with 16 bases between. CDR1 and CDR2 (germline): LNHDA, SQIVND (reference sequence). CDR3 DNA sequence: TGTGCCAGTCGTTGGGCGGCCAGCCTGAACACTGAAGCTTTCTTT. It specifies CASRWAASLNTEAFF.

The J gene is TRBJ1-1, the V gene TRBV20-1; 9 nucleotides match TRBD1. The junction had 6 bases not matched to a gene; V was cut back by 1 base and J by 6 bases. This CDR3 contains 14 residues. The germline gives CDR1 DFQATT, CDR2 SNEGSKA (reference sequence). The CDR3 coding sequence is TGCAGTGCTAGAGGGGACAGGGAATTGGCTGAAGCTTTCTTT. It translates to CSARGDRELAEAFF.

This clonotype was detected many times. The chain recombines TRBV27 with TRBJ2-7, with D tentatively TRBD2 (6 bases). The CDR3 spans 16 residues. Looked up from germline, CDR1 is MNHEY and CDR2 is SMNVEV (reference sequence). The V end lost 3 bases, the J end lost 0 bases, and 15 bases lay between the germline ends. The CDR3 loop is CASSLSRGVSSYEQYF. CDR3 DNA sequence: TGTGCCAGCAGTTTGTCCCGCGGGGTCTCCTCCTACGAGCAGTACTTC.

This clonotype occurred many times. This chain links TRBV7-3 with TRBJ2-7; the D gene could be TRBD1 or TRBD2 (6 bases each). This CDR3 contains 18 residues. V was clipped by 0 bases and J by 0 bases, with 18 bases between them. Germline lookup yields CDR1 SGHTA and CDR2 FQGTGA. The CDR3 DNA reads as TGTGCCAGCAGCTTAACGGGCTCGGGGGCCAGGAGCTCCTACGAGCAGTACTTC. Encoded protein: CASSLTGSGARSSYEQYF. The full variable domain, completed using reference TRBV7-3 and TRBJ2-7, is GAGVSQTPSNKVTEKGKYVELRCDPISGHTALYWYRQSLGQGPEFLIYFQGTGAADDSGLPNDRFFAVRPEGSVSTLKIQRTERGDSAVYLCASSLTGSGARSSYEQYFGPGTRLTVT.

This clonotype was picked up many times. The V gene is TRBV6-2 or TRBV6-3, the J gene TRBJ2-7; unclear D gene. The length of the CDR3 is 13 residues. V gave up 4 bases and J gave up 2 bases, with 9 bases separating them. Germline V gives CDR1 MNHEY, CDR2 SVGEGT. As DNA, the CDR3 is TGTGCCAGCAGTTCCAGGCTCACCTACGAGCAGTACTTC. Translation gives CASSSRLTYEQYF.

This chain joins TRBV6-5 and TRBJ1-1; unclear D gene. The CDR3 runs to 15 residues. Germline V gene lookup returns CDR1 MNHEY and CDR2 SVGAGI. V was clipped by 0 bases and J by 0 bases, with 8 bases between them. The CDR3 nucleotides are TGTGCCAGCAGTTACTCGAGGCAGGTGAACACTGAAGCTTTCTTT. Translation gives CASSYSRQVNTEAFF.

This clonotype has at least ten counts. This chain connects TRBV20-1 to TRBJ1-2, with 8 bases aligning to TRBD1. The CDR3 has 14 residues. CDR1 is DFQATT and CDR2 is SNEGSKA in the germline V gene (reference sequence). Trimming removed 5 bases from V and 6 bases from J; junction bases left unmatched: 11. The CDR3 sequence: CSASIQGAPHGYTF. The CDR3 coding sequence is TGCAGTGCTTCAATTCAGGGGGCGCCTCATGGCTACACCTTC.

About this clonotype: A much larger clone differs by one base, so this may be a read error. This chain uses TRBV12-3 or TRBV12-4 with TRBJ1-2; D is unresolved. V was clipped by 6 bases and J by 3 bases, with 5 bases between them. The CDR3 is 11 amino acids. DNA for the CDR3: TGTGCCAGCAGGGCCTACTATGGCTACACCTTC. Protein sequence: CASRAYYGYTF.

This clonotype was detected many times. The chain recombines TRBV28 with TRBJ1-5, with D maybe TRBD1 (5 bases). V lost 4 bases and J lost 2, with 12 bases in between. Germline CDR1 reads MDHEN; CDR2 reads SYDVKM. CDR3 size: 15 residues. The DNA for the CDR3 is TGTGCCAGCAGTTACCCCGGGGGGGGCAATCAGCCCCAGCATTTT. This translates into CASSYPGGGNQPQHF.

This clonotype was observed at least ten times. This sequence joins TRBV6-1 and TRBJ1-2; TRBD1 matches 9 bases. J was trimmed by 3 bases and V by 8 bases; bases with no gene match: 7. CDR3 length: 14 residues. CDR1 and CDR2 (germline): MNHNS, SASEGT. CDR3 region: CASGEQGADYGYTF. CDR3 coding DNA: TGTGCCAGCGGGGAACAGGGGGCGGACTATGGCTACACCTTC.